Sequencing of this TCR beta chain was carried out in a study of cytomegalovirus exposure and HLA in healthy donors. Overall study: Most donors, approximately 82% of 398 genotyped, fell in the Caucasian-associated ancestry cluster. General study points: Based on reports, TCR beta sequences accurately predicted HLA-A and HLA-B alleles for most subjects. It emerged from a later analysis that several of the most significant clusters appeared to be linked to common viral pathogens.

Regarding this clone: Its target is not known. This CDR3 is also generated by other DNA sequences in the sample.

Germline V lookup: CDR1 SGDLS, CDR2 YYNGEE. CDR3 length equals 14 residues. The V and J ends lost 2 bases and 7 bases, in that order; junction bases with no gene match: 5. Healthy donors of bone marrow made up the group. The study ran its PCR with 60 Vbeta and 13 Jbeta primers. This table comes from immunoSEQ multiplex PCR, and its TCRdb copy is limited to in-frame clones, with some not included. This table has 150,000 to 200,000 clones, under 80% appearing once. The chain is built from TRBV9 and TRBJ2-2; 7 bases fit TRBD1. The sequence was obtained from a woman in her fifties or sixties in good health and CMV-seropositive. Sequencing was performed on PBMCs. DNA for the CDR3: TGTGCCAGCAGCGTCCCAGGGGGTAGCGGGGAGCTGTTTTTT. This translates into CASSVPGGSGELFF.